The present T cell receptor (beta chain) was sequenced within a study of T cell responses to AZD1222 COVID-19 vaccine. The CDR3 sequence is 15 residues long. Germline CDR1 LNHDA, CDR2 SQIVND (reference sequence). Trimming left V 0 bases short and J 4 bases short, with 10 bases between. Sequencing was performed with immunoSEQ multiplex PCR; in TCRdb, only in-frame clones are kept and a portion is missing. The sample yields some 31,000 clones, 75% to 80% seen once. The sample was peripheral blood, taken 28 days after the second AZD1222 dose. This TCR came from an adult who received the AZD1222 COVID-19 vaccine. This chain connects TRBV19 to TRBJ1-5; D gene uncertain. CDR3 bases: TGTGCCAGTAGTATAGACGAGACACTTAATCAGCCCCAGCATTTT. The encoded protein is CASSIDETLNQPQHF.